This T cell receptor (beta chain) was observed in a study of OX40 agonist ivuxolimab in advanced cancers. Overall study context: Allowance was made for prior anti-PD-1, anti-PD-L1 or anti-CTLA-4 therapy, and roughly 40% had some. Overall study results and limits: Clonal expansion from baseline to week 6 occurred in both CD4+ and CD8+ T cells.

In regard to this clone: The target antigen is unknown.

Patients were ruled out by autoimmune disease history or systemic immunosuppression. Drawing of blood for sampling happened at baseline, at cycle 4 day 1, and at cycle 7 day 1. Repertoires were generated with immunoSEQ multiplex PCR, while TCRdb's copy carries only in-frame clones and drops some. This table holds around 97,000 clones, around 85% found once. This clonotype was sampled from an adult with an advanced solid tumor such as melanoma, head and neck, liver or kidney cancer. Here the sequenced sample was CD4+ or CD8+ T cells sorted from blood, taken in a trial of the OX40 agonist ivuxolimab.

The chain's CDR3 is CASSPGLAEGEQFF. In nucleotides, the CDR3 is TGCGCCAGCAGCCCGGGACTAGCGGAGGGTGAGCAGTTCTTC. The chain is built from TRBV5-1 and TRBJ2-1; TRBD2 agrees at 11 bases. The CDR3 consists of 14 residues. The trim removed 4 bases at V and 9 bases at J, leaving 6 bases unmatched. Germline lookup yields CDR1 SGHRS and CDR2 YFSETQ.